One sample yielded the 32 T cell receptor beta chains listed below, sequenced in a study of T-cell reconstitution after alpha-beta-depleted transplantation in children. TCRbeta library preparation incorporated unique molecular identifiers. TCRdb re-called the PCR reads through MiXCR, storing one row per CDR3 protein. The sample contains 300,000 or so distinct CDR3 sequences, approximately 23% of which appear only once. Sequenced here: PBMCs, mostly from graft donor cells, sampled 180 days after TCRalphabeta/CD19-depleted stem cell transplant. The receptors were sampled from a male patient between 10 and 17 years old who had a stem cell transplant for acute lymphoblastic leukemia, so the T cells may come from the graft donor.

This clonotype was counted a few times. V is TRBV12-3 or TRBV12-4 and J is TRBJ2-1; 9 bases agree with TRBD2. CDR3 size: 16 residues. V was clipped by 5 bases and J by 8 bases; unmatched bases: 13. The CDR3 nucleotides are TGTGCCAGCAGTCCTAGGCCGGGACTAGCTGAAGATGAGCAGTTCTTC. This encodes CASSPRPGLAEDEQFF.

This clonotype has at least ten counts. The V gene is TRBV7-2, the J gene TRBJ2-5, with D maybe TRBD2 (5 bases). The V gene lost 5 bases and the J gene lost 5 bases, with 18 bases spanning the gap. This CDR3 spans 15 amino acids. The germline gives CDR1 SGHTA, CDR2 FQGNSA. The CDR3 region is CASSPPRTRMETQYF. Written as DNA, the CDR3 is TGTGCCAGCAGCCCCCCCCGGACTCGCATGGAGACCCAGTACTTC.

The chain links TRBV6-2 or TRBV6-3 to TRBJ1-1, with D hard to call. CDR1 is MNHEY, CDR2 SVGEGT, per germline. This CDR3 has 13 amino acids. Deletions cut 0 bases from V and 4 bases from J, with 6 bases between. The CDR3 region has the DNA TGTGCCAGCAGTTACTCTTCCACCACTGAAGCTTTCTTT. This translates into CASSYSSTTEAFF.

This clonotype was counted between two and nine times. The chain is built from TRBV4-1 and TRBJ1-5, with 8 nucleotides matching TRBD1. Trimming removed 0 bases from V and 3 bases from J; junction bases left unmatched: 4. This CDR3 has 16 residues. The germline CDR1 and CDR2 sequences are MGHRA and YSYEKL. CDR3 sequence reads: CASSQDRDRYNQPQHF. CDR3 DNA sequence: TGCGCCAGCAGCCAAGATAGGGACAGGTACAATCAGCCCCAGCATTTT.

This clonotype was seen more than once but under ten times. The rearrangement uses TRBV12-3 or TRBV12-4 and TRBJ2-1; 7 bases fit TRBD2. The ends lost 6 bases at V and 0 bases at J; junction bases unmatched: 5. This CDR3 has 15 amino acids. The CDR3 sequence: CASSLAVSSYNEQFF. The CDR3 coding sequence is TGTGCCAGCAGCCTAGCGGTGAGCTCCTACAATGAGCAGTTCTTC.

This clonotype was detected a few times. CDR3: CASSPAGQGDNEQFF. CDR3 nucleotides: TGTGCCAGCAGCCCCGCGGGACAGGGAGACAATGAGCAGTTCTTC. The V call is TRBV6-1, the J call TRBJ2-1; 9 nucleotides line up with TRBD1. CDR3 length equals 15 residues. Germline-derived CDR1 and CDR2 are MNHNS and SASEGT. The J segment lost 5 bases and the V segment lost 6 bases, leaving 8 bases of the junction unmatched.

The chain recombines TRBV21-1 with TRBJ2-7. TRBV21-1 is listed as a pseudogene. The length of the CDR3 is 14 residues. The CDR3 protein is CASSRVRRAYEQYF. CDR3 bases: TGTGCCAGCAGCAGGGTTAGGAGAGCCTACGAGCAGTACTTC.

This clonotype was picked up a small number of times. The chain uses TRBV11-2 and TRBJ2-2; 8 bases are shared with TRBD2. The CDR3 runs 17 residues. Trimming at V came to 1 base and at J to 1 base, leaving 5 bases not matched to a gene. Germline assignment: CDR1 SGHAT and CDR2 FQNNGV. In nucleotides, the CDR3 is TGTGCCAGCAGCTTAGGGGGCCTAGCGGGGAACACCGGGGAGCTGTTTTTT. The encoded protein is CASSLGGLAGNTGELFF.

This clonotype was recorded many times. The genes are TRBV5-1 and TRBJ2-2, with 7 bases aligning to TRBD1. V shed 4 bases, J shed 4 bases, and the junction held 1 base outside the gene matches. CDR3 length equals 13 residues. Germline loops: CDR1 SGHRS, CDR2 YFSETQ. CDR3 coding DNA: TGCGCCAGCAGCCGACAGGGCACCGGGGAGCTGTTTTTT. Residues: CASSRQGTGELFF.

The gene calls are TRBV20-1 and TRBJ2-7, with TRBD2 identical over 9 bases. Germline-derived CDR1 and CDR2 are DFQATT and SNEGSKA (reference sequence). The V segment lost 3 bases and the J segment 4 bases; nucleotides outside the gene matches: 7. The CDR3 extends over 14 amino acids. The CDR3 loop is CSASGGRALYEQYF. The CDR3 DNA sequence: TGCAGTGCTAGCGGCGGGAGGGCCCTGTACGAGCAGTACTTC.

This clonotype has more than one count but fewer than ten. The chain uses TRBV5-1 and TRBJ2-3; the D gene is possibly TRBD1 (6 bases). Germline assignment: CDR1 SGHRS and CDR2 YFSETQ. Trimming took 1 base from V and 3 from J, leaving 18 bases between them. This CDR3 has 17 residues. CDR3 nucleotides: TGCGCCAGCAGCTTGTTCCTGGGGGCGCTACGGACAGATACGCAGTATTTT. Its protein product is CASSLFLGALRTDTQYF.

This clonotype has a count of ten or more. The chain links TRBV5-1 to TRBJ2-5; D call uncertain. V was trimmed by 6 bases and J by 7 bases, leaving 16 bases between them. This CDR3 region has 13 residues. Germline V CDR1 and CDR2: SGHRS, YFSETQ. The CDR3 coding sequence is TGCGCCAGCACTGTGGGGTCCCGAGGGACCCAGTACTTC. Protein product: CASTVGSRGTQYF.

CDR3 amino acids: CASSSTAGSLYEQYF. DNA for the CDR3: TGTGCCAGCAGCTCAACTGCGGGATCCCTCTACGAGCAGTACTTC. The chain joins TRBV7-9 to TRBJ2-7; D is possibly TRBD2 (6 bases). CDR3 length: 15 residues. V gave up 4 bases and J gave up 3 bases, with 16 bases separating them. The V gene's germline CDR1 is SEHNR and CDR2 FQNEAQ (reference sequence).

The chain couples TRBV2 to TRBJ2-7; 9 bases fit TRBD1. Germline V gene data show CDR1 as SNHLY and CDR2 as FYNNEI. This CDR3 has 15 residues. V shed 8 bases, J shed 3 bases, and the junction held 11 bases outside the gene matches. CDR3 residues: CASGRDRVTSYEQYF. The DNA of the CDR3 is TGTGCCAGCGGACGGGACAGGGTCACGAGCTACGAGCAGTACTTC.

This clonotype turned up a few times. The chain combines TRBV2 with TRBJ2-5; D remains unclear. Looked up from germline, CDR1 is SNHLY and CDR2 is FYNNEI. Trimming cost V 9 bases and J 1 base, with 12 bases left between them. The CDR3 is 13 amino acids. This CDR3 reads CARSSRFQETQYF. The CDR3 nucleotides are TGTGCCAGGTCTTCCAGGTTCCAAGAGACCCAGTACTTC.

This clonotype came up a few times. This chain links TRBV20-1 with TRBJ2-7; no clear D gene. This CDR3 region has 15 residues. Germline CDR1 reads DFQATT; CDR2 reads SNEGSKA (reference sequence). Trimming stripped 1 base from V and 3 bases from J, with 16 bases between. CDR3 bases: TGCAGTGCTAGAGTCCCTTCAACCTCACTCTACGAGCAGTACTTC. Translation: CSARVPSTSLYEQYF.

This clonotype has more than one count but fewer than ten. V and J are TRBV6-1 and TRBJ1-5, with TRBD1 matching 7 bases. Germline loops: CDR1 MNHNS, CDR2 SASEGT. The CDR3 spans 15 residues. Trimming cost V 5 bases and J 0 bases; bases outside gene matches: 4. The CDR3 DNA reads TGTGCCAGCAGTACCGGGACAGATAGCAATCAGCCCCAGCATTTT. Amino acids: CASSTGTDSNQPQHF.

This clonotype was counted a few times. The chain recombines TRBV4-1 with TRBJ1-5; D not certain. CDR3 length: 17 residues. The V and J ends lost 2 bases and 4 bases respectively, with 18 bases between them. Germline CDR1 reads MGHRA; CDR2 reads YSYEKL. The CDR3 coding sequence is TGCGCCAGCAGCCAAATGGGAGGTGCGGGGTCTAATCAGCCCCAGCATTTT. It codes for CASSQMGGAGSNQPQHF.

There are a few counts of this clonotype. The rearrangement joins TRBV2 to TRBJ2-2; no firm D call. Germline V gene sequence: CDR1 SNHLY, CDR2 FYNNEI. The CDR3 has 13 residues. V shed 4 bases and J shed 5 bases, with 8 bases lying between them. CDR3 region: CASSALGTGELFF. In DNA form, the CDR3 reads TGTGCCAGCAGTGCCCTGGGGACCGGGGAGCTGTTTTTT. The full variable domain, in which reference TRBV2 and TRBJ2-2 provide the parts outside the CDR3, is EPEVTQTPSHQVTQMGQEVILRCVPISNHLYFYWYRQILGQKVEFLVSFYNNEISEKSEIFDDQFSVERPDGSNFTLKIRSTKLEDSAMYFCASSALGTGELFFGEGSRLTVL.

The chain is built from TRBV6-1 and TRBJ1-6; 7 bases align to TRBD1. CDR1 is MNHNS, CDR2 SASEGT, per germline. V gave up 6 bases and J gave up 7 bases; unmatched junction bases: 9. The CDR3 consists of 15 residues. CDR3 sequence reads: CASRPTGTVNSPLHF. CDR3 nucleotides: TGTGCCAGCAGACCAACCGGGACAGTGAATTCACCCCTCCACTTT.

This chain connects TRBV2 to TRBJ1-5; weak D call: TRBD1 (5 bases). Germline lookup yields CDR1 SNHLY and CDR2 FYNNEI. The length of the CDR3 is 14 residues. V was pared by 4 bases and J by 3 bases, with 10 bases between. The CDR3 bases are TGTGCCAGCAGTGTTGGGGCAATCAATCAGCCCCAGCATTTT. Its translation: CASSVGAINQPQHF.

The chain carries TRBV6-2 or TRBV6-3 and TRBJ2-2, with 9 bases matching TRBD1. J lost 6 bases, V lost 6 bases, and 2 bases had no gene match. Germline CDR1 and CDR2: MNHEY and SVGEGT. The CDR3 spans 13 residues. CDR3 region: CASRGDRAGELFF. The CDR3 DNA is TGTGCCAGCAGGGGGGACAGGGCCGGGGAGCTGTTTTTT.

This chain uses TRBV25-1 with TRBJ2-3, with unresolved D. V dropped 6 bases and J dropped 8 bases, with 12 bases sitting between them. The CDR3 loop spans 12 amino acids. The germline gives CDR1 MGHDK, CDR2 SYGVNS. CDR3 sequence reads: CASSPDVGTQYF. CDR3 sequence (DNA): TGTGCCAGCAGCCCGGACGTCGGTACGCAGTATTTT.

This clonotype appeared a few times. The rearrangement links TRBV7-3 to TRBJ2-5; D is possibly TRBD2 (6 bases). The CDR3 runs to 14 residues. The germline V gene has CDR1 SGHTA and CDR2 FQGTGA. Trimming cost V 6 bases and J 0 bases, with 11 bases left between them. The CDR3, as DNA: TGTGCCAGCAGTTCGGCGGGGCACCAAGAGACCCAGTACTTC. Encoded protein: CASSSAGHQETQYF.

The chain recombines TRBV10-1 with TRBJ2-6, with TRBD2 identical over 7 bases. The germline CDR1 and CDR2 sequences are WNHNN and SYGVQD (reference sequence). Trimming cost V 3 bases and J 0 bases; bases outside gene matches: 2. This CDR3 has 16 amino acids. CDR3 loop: CASSDRDYSGANVLTF. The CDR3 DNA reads TGCGCCAGCAGTGACAGGGACTACTCTGGGGCCAACGTCCTGACTTTC.

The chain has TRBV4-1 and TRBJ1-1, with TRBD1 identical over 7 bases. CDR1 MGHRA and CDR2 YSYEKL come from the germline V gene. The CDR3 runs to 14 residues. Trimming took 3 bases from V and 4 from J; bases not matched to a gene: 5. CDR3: CASSHSTGITEAFF. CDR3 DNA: TGCGCCAGCAGCCACTCGACAGGGATCACTGAAGCTTTCTTT.

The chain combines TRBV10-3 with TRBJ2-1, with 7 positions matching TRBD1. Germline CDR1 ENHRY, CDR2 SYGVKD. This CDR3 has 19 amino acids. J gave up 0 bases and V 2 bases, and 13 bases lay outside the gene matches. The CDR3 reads CAISEPRPLTGFSYNEQFF. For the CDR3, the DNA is TGTGCCATCAGTGAGCCAAGGCCTTTGACAGGGTTCTCCTACAATGAGCAGTTCTTC.

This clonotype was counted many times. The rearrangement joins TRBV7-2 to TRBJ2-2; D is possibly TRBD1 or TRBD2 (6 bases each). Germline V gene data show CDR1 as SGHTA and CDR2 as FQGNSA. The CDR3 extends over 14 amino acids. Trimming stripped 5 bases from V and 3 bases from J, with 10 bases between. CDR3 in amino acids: CASSTGGHTGELFF. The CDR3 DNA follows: TGTGCCAGCAGCACCGGGGGCCACACCGGGGAGCTGTTTTTT.

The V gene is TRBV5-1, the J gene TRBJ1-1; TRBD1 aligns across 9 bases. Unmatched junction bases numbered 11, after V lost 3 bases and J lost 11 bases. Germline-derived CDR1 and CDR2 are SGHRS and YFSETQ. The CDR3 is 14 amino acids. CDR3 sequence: CASSSPGTGQIAFF. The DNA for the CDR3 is TGCGCCAGCAGCTCCCCGGGGACAGGGCAGATCGCTTTCTTT.

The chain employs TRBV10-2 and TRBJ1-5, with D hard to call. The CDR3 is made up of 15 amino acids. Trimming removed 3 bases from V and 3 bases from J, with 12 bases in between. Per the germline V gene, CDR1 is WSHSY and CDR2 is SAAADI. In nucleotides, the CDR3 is TGCGCCAGCAGTGACAGAGGCAGGCTCAATCAGCCCCAGCATTTT. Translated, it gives CASSDRGRLNQPQHF.

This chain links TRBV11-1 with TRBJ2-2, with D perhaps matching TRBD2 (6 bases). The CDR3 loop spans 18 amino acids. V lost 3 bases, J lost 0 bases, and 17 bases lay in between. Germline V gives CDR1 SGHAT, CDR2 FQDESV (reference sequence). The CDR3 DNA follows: TGTGCCAGCAGCTTCTCAGTTGGGGGGACCTCGAACACCGGGGAGCTGTTTTTT. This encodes CASSFSVGGTSNTGELFF.

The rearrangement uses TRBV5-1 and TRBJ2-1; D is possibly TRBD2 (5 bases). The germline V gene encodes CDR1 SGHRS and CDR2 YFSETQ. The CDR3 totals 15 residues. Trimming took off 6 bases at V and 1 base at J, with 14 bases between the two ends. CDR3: CASNWGEGSYNEQFF. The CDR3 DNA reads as TGCGCCAGCAACTGGGGAGAAGGTTCCTACAATGAGCAGTTCTTC.